These 14 T cell receptor beta chains share one sample of origin, sequenced in a study of cytotoxic CD8 clonotypes in ibrutinib-treated CLL. Assay: immunoSEQ multiplex PCR; the TCRdb copy retains only in-frame clones and omits some. The table has about 200,000 clones, approximately 68% seen once. Sequences were derived from PBMCs, sampled after 24 months of ibrutinib treatment. The receptor source for this set is a human donor with chronic lymphocytic leukemia.

The CDR3, as DNA: TGTGCCAGCAGGAAGAGCTCTGGAAACACCATATATTTT. As protein: CASRKSSGNTIYF. The genes are TRBV27 and TRBJ1-3; D uncertain. V lost 6 bases to trimming and J lost 0 bases, with 6 bases between them. Germline V gene lookup returns CDR1 MNHEY and CDR2 SMNVEV (reference sequence). CDR3 length: 13 amino acids.

This clone has only a few counts. The rearrangement joins TRBV2 to TRBJ2-7; D is uncertain. This CDR3 has 11 residues. V dropped 2 bases and J dropped 4 bases, with 3 bases sitting between them. Germline V gene lookup returns CDR1 SNHLY and CDR2 FYNNEI. CDR3: CASSEPYEQYF. The CDR3 nucleotides read TGTGCCAGCAGTGAACCTTACGAGCAGTACTTC. The variable domain in full, completed from reference TRBV2 and TRBJ2-7, reads EPEVTQTPSHQVTQMGQEVILRCVPISNHLYFYWYRQILGQKVEFLVSFYNNEISEKSEIFDDQFSVERPDGSNFTLKIRSTKLEDSAMYFCASSEPYEQYFGPGTRLTVT.

This chain joins TRBV5-6 and TRBJ2-3; D is uncertain. The V gene lost 0 bases and the J gene lost 4 bases, with 9 bases spanning the gap. Germline CDR1 SGHDT, CDR2 YYEEEE. This CDR3 has 14 amino acids. The CDR3 is CASSLARWPDTQYF. CDR3 nucleotide sequence: TGTGCCAGCAGCTTGGCTAGATGGCCAGATACGCAGTATTTT.

V gene TRBV30 combines with J gene TRBJ1-5; D is ambiguous. The germline V gene has CDR1 GTSNPN and CDR2 SVGIG (reference sequence). Between the trimmed V and J ends, which lost 1 base and 4 bases, there was a span of 8 bases. The CDR3 is 13 amino acids. The CDR3 DNA follows: TGTGCCTGGAGTGACGGCCGGAATCAGCCCCAGCATTTT. This codes for CAWSDGRNQPQHF.

Here the CDR3 reads CASSLTSEAGANVLTF. CDR3 DNA sequence: TGTGCCAGCAGCTTAACGTCAGAAGCTGGGGCCAACGTCCTGACTTTC. The chain carries TRBV7-3 and TRBJ2-6, with D hard to call. This CDR3 has 16 amino acids. Germline lookup yields CDR1 SGHTA and CDR2 FQGTGA. Trimming cost V 0 bases and J 2 bases, with 8 bases left between them.

The chain combines TRBV4-2 with TRBJ2-1; the D gene is possibly TRBD2 (6 bases). The V gene lost 1 base and the J gene lost 7 bases, with 17 bases spanning the gap. The CDR3 runs 16 residues. Germline V gene sequence: CDR1 LGHNA, CDR2 YNFKEQ. CDR3: CASSQAGLTRGNEQFF. CDR3 DNA sequence: TGTGCCAGCAGCCAAGCGGGACTGACGCGGGGAAATGAGCAGTTCTTC.

CDR3 nucleotide sequence: TGTGCCAGCCGTCCAGGGACAGGGGTGGAGACCCAGTACTTC. Amino acids: CASRPGTGVETQYF. The chain employs TRBV28 and TRBJ2-5; TRBD1 agrees at 10 bases. The CDR3 extends over 14 amino acids. Unmatched junction bases numbered 8, after V lost 8 bases and J lost 5 bases. Germline V gene lookup returns CDR1 MDHEN and CDR2 SYDVKM.

This clone has a handful of counts. This chain joins TRBV28 and TRBJ1-2; 8 bases agree with TRBD1. The length of the CDR3 is 14 residues. CDR1 and CDR2 (germline): MDHEN, SYDVKM. With 5 bases clipped from V and 7 bases from J, the junction kept 9 bases outside the gene matches. The CDR3 sequence is CASSMQGAVLGYTF. CDR3 bases: TGTGCCAGCAGTATGCAGGGGGCAGTCCTTGGCTACACCTTC.

V and J are TRBV5-1 and TRBJ2-5; D uncertain. V gave up 0 bases and J gave up 2 bases, with 11 bases separating them. Germline V gene sequence: CDR1 SGHRS, CDR2 YFSETQ. CDR3 size: 15 residues. As DNA, the CDR3 is TGCGCCAGCAGCTTGGGGGGTCCAGAACAAGAGACCCAGTACTTC. Its protein product is CASSLGGPEQETQYF.

There are a few counts of this clone. The V and J genes are TRBV27 and TRBJ1-4; tentative D call: TRBD1 (5 bases). Trimming pared 10 bases from V and 4 bases from J, leaving 13 bases between. There are 13 residues in the CDR3. Germline V gives CDR1 MNHEY, CDR2 SMNVEV (reference sequence). CDR3: CATRGYGNEKLFF. CDR3 DNA: TGTGCCACGAGGGGCTACGGTAATGAAAAACTGTTTTTT.

The table lists this clone with a few counts. As DNA, the CDR3 is TGTGCCAGCAGTTGGGGCCCGGGTGACTCCAAACTGTTTTTT. Protein product: CASSWGPGDSKLFF. This rearrangement joins TRBV6-6 to TRBJ1-4; D perhaps matches TRBD1 (5 bases). V was pared by 4 bases and J by 11 bases, with 17 bases between. The CDR3 sequence is 14 residues long. CDR1 is MNHNY, CDR2 SVGAGI, per germline (reference sequence).

The rearrangement uses TRBV6-5 and TRBJ2-3; TRBD1 matches 8 bases. This CDR3 is built from 14 residues. Germline CDR1 and CDR2: MNHEY and SVGAGI. The V gene end was trimmed by 5 bases and the J gene end by 10 bases; junction bases not matched to a gene: 11. The CDR3 sequence: CASSTLPDRVPQYF. The CDR3, as DNA: TGTGCCAGCAGTACCCTCCCGGACAGGGTCCCGCAGTATTTT.

This clone showed up just once. The rearrangement joins TRBV18 to TRBJ1-4; 7 bases are shared with TRBD1. Germline-derived CDR1 and CDR2 are KGHSH and LQKENI. CDR3 length equals 13 residues. The V and J ends lost 6 bases and 10 bases, in that order; junction bases with no gene match: 8. CDR3 sequence reads: CASSRDRVGKLFF. CDR3 nucleotides: TGTGCCAGCTCGCGAGACAGGGTTGGAAAACTGTTTTTT.

The V call is TRBV6-1, the J call TRBJ1-3; no clear D gene. Germline V gene data show CDR1 as MNHNS and CDR2 as SASEGT. The CDR3 loop spans 12 amino acids. The germline V and J ends were trimmed by 2 bases and 10 bases, with 9 bases remaining between them. The CDR3 DNA is TGTGCCAGCAGTGAATATGGGGAGACCATATATTTT. Protein sequence: CASSEYGETIYF.